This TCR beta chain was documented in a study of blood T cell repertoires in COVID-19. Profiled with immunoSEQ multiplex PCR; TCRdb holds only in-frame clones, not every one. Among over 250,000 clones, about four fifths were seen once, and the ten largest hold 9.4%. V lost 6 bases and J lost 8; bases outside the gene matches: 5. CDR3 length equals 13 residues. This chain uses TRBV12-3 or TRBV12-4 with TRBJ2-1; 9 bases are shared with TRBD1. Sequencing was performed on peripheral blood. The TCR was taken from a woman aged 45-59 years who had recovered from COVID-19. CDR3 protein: CASRGTGWDEQFF. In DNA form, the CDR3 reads TGTGCCAGCAGAGGGACAGGGTGGGATGAGCAGTTCTTC.